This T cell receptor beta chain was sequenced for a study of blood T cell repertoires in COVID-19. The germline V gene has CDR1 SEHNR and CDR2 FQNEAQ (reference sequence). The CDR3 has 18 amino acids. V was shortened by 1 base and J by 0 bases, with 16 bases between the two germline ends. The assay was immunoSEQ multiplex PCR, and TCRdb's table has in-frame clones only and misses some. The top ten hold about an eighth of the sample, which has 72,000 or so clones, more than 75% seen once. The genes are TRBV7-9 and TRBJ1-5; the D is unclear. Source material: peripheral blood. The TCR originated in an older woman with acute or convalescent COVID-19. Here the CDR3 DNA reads TGTGCCAGCAGCTTAGTTACTAATGGAGGTTATAGCAATCAGCCCCAGCATTTT. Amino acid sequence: CASSLVTNGGYSNQPQHF.